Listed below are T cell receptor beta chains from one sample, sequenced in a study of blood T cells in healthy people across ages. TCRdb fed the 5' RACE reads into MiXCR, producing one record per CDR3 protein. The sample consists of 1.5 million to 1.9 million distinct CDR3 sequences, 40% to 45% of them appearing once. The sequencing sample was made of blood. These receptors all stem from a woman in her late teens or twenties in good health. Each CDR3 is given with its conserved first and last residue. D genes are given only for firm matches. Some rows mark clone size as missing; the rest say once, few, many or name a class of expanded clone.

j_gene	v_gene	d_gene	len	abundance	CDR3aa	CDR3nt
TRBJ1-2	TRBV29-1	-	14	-	CGVRYGSPNYGHTF	TGCGGCGTCAGATACGGGAGTCCTAACTATGGCCACACCTTC
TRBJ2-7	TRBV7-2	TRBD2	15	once	CASSFAISGVYEQYF	TGTGCCAGCAGCTTCGCCATTAGCGGGGTTTACGAGCAGTACTTC
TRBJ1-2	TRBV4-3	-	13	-	CASSQDLEYGYTF	TGCGCCAGCAGCCAAGATTTAGAATATGGCTACACCTTC
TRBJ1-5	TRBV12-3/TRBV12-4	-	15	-	CASSADTGINQPQHF	TGTGCCAGCAGCGCCGACACGGGGATAAACCAGCCCCAGCATTTT
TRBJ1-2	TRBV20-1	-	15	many	CSARARQGIEGGYTF	TGCAGTGCTAGAGCACGGCAGGGGATAGAAGGGGGCTACACCTTC
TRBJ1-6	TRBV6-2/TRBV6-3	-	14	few	CASSSTWANSPLHF	TGTGCCAGCAGCTCCACCTGGGCGAATTCACCCCTCCACTTT
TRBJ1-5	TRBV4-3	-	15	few	CASSQDAGGRQPQHF	TGCGCCAGCAGCCAAGACGCCGGGGGGAGGCAGCCCCAGCATTTT
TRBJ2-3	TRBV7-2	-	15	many	CASSQQVAGTDTQYF	TGTGCCAGCAGCCAGCAGGTTGCCGGGACAGATACGCAGTATTTT
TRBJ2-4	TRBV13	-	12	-	CASSLGSTIQYF	TGTGCCAGCAGCTTAGGGTCGACAATTCAGTACTTC
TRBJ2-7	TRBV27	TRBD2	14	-	CASRTSGRSGEQYF	TGTGCCAGCAGGACTAGCGGGAGGTCTGGTGAGCAGTACTTC
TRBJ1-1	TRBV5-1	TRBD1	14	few	CASSLGQGRSEAFF	TGCGCCAGCAGCTTGGGACAGGGAAGGTCTGAAGCTTTCTTT
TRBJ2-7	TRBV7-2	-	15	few	CASTPLGTRSYEQYF	TGTGCCAGCACCCCCCTTGGGACACGATCCTACGAGCAGTACTTC
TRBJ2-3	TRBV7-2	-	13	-	CASSLGLPNTQYF	TGTGCCAGCAGCTTAGGGCTCCCCAATACGCAGTATTTT
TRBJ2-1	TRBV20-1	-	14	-	CSASPLRRLDEQFF	TGCAGTGCCTCTCCACTCCGAAGGTTGGATGAGCAGTTCTTC
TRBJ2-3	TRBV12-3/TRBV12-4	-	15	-	CASSLLGDRTDTQYF	TGTGCCAGCAGTTTACTAGGGGACCGCACAGATACGCAGTATTTT
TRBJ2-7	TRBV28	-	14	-	CASRRDPRTYEQYF	TGTGCCAGCAGACGGGACCCCCGGACCTACGAGCAGTACTTC
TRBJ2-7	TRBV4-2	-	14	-	CASSQDRGNLEQYF	TGTGCCAGCAGCCAAGATAGGGGAAACTTGGAGCAGTACTTC
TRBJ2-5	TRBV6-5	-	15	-	CASSYGGGMRETQYF	TGTGCCAGCAGTTATGGAGGCGGGATGAGAGAGACCCAGTACTTC
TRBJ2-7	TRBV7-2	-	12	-	CASSLAWGEQYF	TGTGCCAGCAGCTTAGCGTGGGGCGAGCAGTACTTC
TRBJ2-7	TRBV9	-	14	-	CASSVDGTYYEQYF	TGTGCCAGCAGCGTAGACGGGACTTACTACGAGCAGTACTTC
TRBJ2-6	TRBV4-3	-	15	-	CASSHDTSGANVLTF	TGCGCCAGCAGCCATGATACCTCTGGGGCCAACGTCCTGACTTTC
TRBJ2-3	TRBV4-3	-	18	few	CASSQDWSGGAITDTQYF	TGCGCCAGCAGCCAAGATTGGTCGGGCGGGGCAATCACAGATACGCAGTATTTT
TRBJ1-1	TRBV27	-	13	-	CAGSPLFVTEAFF	TGTGCCGGCAGTCCGCTATTCGTTACTGAAGCTTTCTTT
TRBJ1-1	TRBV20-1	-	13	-	CSARGYPGTEAFF	TGCAGTGCTAGAGGTTATCCTGGCACTGAAGCTTTCTTT
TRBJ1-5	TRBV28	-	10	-	CAGGDQPQHF	TGTGCCGGTGGGGACCAGCCCCAGCATTTT
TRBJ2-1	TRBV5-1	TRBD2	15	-	CASSSGGRGYNEQFF	TGCGCCAGCAGCTCGGGCGGGAGGGGATACAATGAGCAGTTCTTC
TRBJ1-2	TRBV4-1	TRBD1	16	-	CASSQISTGPNYGYTF	TGCGCCAGCAGCCAAATCTCGACAGGGCCTAACTATGGCTACACCTTC
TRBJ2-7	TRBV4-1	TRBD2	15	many	CASSQLAGGGYEQYF	TGCGCCAGCAGCCAATTAGCGGGAGGAGGCTACGAGCAGTACTTC
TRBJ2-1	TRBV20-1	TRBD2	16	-	CSALTSGGSSYNEQFF	TGCAGTGCTCTTACTAGCGGGGGGAGCTCCTACAATGAGCAGTTCTTC
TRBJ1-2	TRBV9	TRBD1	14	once	CASSATGFDYGHTF	TGTGCCAGCAGCGCGACAGGGTTTGACTATGGCCACACCTTC
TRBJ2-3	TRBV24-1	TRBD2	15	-	CATSDIAGGIDTQYF	TGTGCCACCAGTGATATAGCGGGAGGGATTGATACGCAGTATTTT
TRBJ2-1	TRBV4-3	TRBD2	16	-	CASSRRLAGGGNEQFF	TGCGCCAGCAGCCGCCGACTAGCGGGAGGGGGTAATGAGCAGTTCTTC
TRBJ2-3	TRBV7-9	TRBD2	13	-	CASIAGATDTQYF	TGTGCCAGCATAGCGGGAGCCACAGATACGCAGTATTTT
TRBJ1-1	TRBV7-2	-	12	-	CASSRSGTEAFF	TGTGCCAGCAGCCGATCGGGGACTGAAGCTTTCTTT
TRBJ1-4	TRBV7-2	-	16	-	CASSLPRGSTNEKLFF	TGTGCCAGCAGCCTACCACGGGGATCAACTAATGAAAAACTGTTTTTT
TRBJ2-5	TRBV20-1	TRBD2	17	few	CSARDVLAGGEMETQYF	TGCAGTGCTAGAGATGTGCTAGCGGGGGGGGAGATGGAGACCCAGTACTTC
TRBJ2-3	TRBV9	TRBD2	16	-	CASSGRTSRYTDTQYF	TGTGCCAGCAGCGGACGGACTAGCAGATACACAGATACGCAGTATTTT
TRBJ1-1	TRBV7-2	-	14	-	CASSVQDRNTEAFF	TGTGCCAGCAGCGTCCAGGACCGTAACACTGAAGCTTTCTTT
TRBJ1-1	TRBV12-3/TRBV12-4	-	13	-	CASTRVGVTEAFF	TGTGCCAGCACCAGAGTAGGGGTCACTGAAGCTTTCTTT
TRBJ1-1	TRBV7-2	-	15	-	CASSLAPRLRTEAFF	TGTGCCAGCAGCTTAGCGCCCAGGCTTCGGACTGAAGCTTTCTTT
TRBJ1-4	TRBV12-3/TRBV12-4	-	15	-	CASSVYGGQVEKLFF	TGTGCCAGCAGTGTCTACGGGGGGCAGGTCGAAAAACTGTTTTTT
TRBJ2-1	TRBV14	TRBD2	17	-	CASSPRGLAGRWNEQFF	TGTGCCAGCAGCCCTAGGGGACTAGCGGGCCGTTGGAATGAGCAGTTCTTC
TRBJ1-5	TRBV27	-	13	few	CASSSTLNQPQHF	TGTGCCAGCAGTTCCACATTGAATCAGCCCCAGCATTTT
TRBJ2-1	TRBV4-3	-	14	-	CASSQNSVISEQFF	TGCGCCAGCAGCCAAAATAGCGTAATTTCTGAGCAGTTCTTC
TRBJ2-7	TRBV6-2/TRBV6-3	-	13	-	CASSRVAGAEKYF	TGTGCCAGCAGCCGAGTCGCGGGGGCCGAGAAGTACTTC
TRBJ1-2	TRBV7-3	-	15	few	CASSQHTDGLGGYTF	TGTGCCAGCAGCCAACATACCGACGGATTGGGGGGCTACACCTTC